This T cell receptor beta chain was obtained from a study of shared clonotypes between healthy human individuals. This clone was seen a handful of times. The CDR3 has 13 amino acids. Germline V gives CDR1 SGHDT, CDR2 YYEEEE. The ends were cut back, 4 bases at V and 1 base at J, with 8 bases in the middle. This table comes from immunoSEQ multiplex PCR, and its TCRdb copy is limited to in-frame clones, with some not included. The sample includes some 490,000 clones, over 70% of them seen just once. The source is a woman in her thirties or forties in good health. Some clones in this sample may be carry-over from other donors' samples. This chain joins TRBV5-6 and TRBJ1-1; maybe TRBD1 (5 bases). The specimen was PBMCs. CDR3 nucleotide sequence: TGTGCCAGCAGCCCAGGACAGAACACTGAAGCTTTCTTT. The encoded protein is CASSPGQNTEAFF.